Following are 9 T cell receptor beta chains from one sample sequenced in a study of OX40 agonist ivuxolimab in advanced cancers. This table comes from immunoSEQ multiplex PCR, and its TCRdb copy is limited to in-frame clones, with some not included. This table holds about 86,000 clones, roughly nine tenths found once. The sample in question was CD4+ or CD8+ T cells sorted from blood, obtained in a trial of the OX40 agonist ivuxolimab. All receptors come from an adult with an advanced solid tumor such as melanoma, head and neck, liver or kidney cancer.

This rearrangement joins TRBV7-8 to TRBJ1-5; D possibly corresponds to TRBD1 (5 bases). Germline V gene lookup returns CDR1 SGHVS and CDR2 FQNEAQ. Trimming cost V 5 bases and J 4 bases, with 12 bases left between them. There are 14 residues in the CDR3. The CDR3 reads CASSPGTGNQPQHF. DNA for the CDR3: TGTGCCAGCAGCCCCGGGACGGGTAATCAGCCCCAGCATTTT.

This chain uses TRBV4-2 with TRBJ2-7, with 10 bases that match TRBD1. The CDR3 extends over 15 amino acids. The junction had 6 bases not matched to a gene; V was cut back by 4 bases and J by 3 bases. Germline CDR1 reads LGHNA; CDR2 reads YNFKEQ. This CDR3 is CASSLGTGELYEQYF. As DNA, the CDR3 is TGTGCCAGCAGCCTCGGGACAGGGGAACTCTACGAGCAGTACTTC.

J is TRBJ2-1 and V is TRBV6-6; D gene ambiguous. This CDR3 region has 12 residues. Germline CDR1 reads MNHNY; CDR2 reads SVGAGI (reference sequence). V dropped 1 base and J dropped 8 bases, with 6 bases sitting between them. CDR3 in DNA: TGTGCCAGCAGTTACTTGGGTCATGAGCAGTTCTTC. Protein product: CASSYLGHEQFF.

This chain joins TRBV29-1 and TRBJ2-7, with 12 bases identical to TRBD1. Germline V lookup: CDR1 SQVTM, CDR2 ANQGSEA. The CDR3 consists of 14 residues. V shed 3 bases, J shed 6 bases, and the junction held 6 bases outside the gene matches. The CDR3 region has the DNA TGCAGCGTTGATTTAGGGACAGGGGGCAGCGAGCAGTACTTC. It specifies CSVDLGTGGSEQYF.

In DNA form, the CDR3 reads TGTGCCAGCAGTCCAGTAAGGAACACAGATACGCAGTATTTT. It codes for CASSPVRNTDTQYF. The chain combines TRBV11-2 with TRBJ2-3, with D hard to call. V was pared by 6 bases and J by 2 bases, with 12 bases between. Germline V gives CDR1 SGHAT, CDR2 FQNNGV. This CDR3 comprises 14 residues.

CDR3 residues: CASSVGDRDEKLFF. The CDR3 coding sequence is TGTGCCAGCAGCGTAGGTGACAGGGACGAAAAACTGTTTTTT. The chain combines TRBV9 with TRBJ1-4; 7 positions agree with TRBD1. In germline, CDR1 is SGDLS, CDR2 YYNGEE. V was pared by 0 bases and J by 8 bases, with 4 bases of the junction left unmatched. The CDR3 loop spans 14 amino acids.

The V gene is TRBV18, the J gene TRBJ2-6, with 7 positions matching TRBD2. From germline, CDR1 is KGHSH and CDR2 LQKENI. CDR3 length equals 16 residues. V was pared by 0 bases and J by 2 bases, with 1 base of the junction left unmatched. This CDR3 is CASSPPGGAGANVLTF. The CDR3 DNA reads TGTGCCAGCTCACCACCGGGGGGGGCTGGGGCCAACGTCCTGACTTTC.

The gene calls are TRBV20-1 and TRBJ2-7, with D perhaps TRBD1 (6 bases). The V end was cut by 5 bases, the J end by 7 bases, with 9 bases between. This CDR3 has 10 residues. Looked up from germline, CDR1 is DFQATT and CDR2 is SNEGSKA (reference sequence). The CDR3 protein is CSAQGIEQYF. In DNA, the CDR3 is TGCAGTGCTCAGGGGATTGAGCAGTACTTC.

The chain joins TRBV15 to TRBJ2-7; the match to TRBD2 covers 16 bases. Trimming took 7 bases from V and 2 from J; bases not matched to a gene: 5. This CDR3 has 16 amino acids. Per the germline V gene, CDR1 is LNHNV and CDR2 is YYDKDF (reference sequence). For the CDR3, the DNA is TGTGCCACCACCGGGACTAGCGGGAGGGCCGCCTACGAGCAGTACTTC. Translating it yields CATTGTSGRAAYEQYF.